The rows below give T cell receptor beta chains drawn from one sample of a study of T cell repertoires in cytomegalovirus infection. TCRdb redid the calling of the reads with MiXCR, one entry per CDR3 protein. The data show approximately 97,000 distinct CDR3 sequences, more than 15% seen once. Sequencing was performed on PBMCs. The source is a human donor in good health (CMV status not recorded). Some clones in this sample may be carry-over from other donors' samples. CDR3s include the opening cysteine and the closing phenylalanine or tryptophan. A D gene is named only where the DNA matches it firmly. Where a row states a size, it is once, few, many or the class of an expanded clone; other rows omit it.

NA,TRBV11-2,TRBJ2-7,many,CASSLATYEQYF,TGTGCCAGCAGCTTAGCCACCTACGAGCAGTACTTC
NA,TRBV7-2,TRBJ2-7,many,CASSLEAAGPYEQYF,TGTGCCAGCAGCTTAGAGGCAGCCGGTCCCTACGAGCAGTACTTC
NA,TRBV5-1,TRBJ1-1,NA,CASSLAPGGNEAFF,TGCGCCAGCAGCTTGGCTCCCGGTGGGAATGAAGCTTTCTTT
NA,TRBV2,TRBJ2-7,NA,CASKHDKSSSYEQYF,TGTGCCAGCAAGCACGACAAGTCCTCCTCCTACGAGCAGTACTTC
TRBD2,TRBV4-1,TRBJ2-1,NA,CASSQGRLAGVPWNKQFF,TGCGCCAGCAGCCAAGGGCGACTAGCGGGGGTCCCGTGGAATAAGCAGTTCTTC
TRBD1,TRBV12-3/TRBV12-4,TRBJ2-5,NA,CASGDSGETQYF,TGTGCCAGCGGGGACAGTGGGGAGACCCAGTACTTC
NA,TRBV6-1,TRBJ2-3,few,CAIREEGTDTQYF,TGTGCAATTAGAGAGGAGGGCACAGATACGCAGTATTTT
NA,TRBV28,TRBJ2-3,NA,CASSILSTDTQYF,TGTGCCAGCAGTATTCTTAGCACAGATACGCAGTATTTT
TRBD1,TRBV5-1,TRBJ1-6,many,CASSLEGTGYSPLHF,TGCGCCAGCAGCTTGGAAGGGACAGGGTATTCACCCCTCCACTTT
NA,TRBV7-2,TRBJ2-3,many,CASSLGGSTIQYF,TGTGCCAGCAGCTTAGGCGGGTCCACAATACAGTATTTT
NA,TRBV11-2,TRBJ2-7,many,CASGSSYEQYF,TGTGCCAGCGGCAGCTCCTACGAGCAGTACTTC
NA,TRBV7-8,TRBJ2-6,medium-sized,CASTLGGREAGANVLTF,TGTGCCAGCACCTTAGGGGGGCGCGAAGCAGGGGCCAACGTCCTGACTTTC
NA,TRBV12-3/TRBV12-4,TRBJ2-5,few,CASSVPGTQYF,TGTGCCAGCAGTGTGCCCGGGACCCAGTACTTC
TRBD1,TRBV19,TRBJ2-1,few,CASMTPGQGYNEQFF,TGTGCCAGTATGACCCCGGGACAGGGGTACAATGAGCAGTTCTTC
NA,TRBV2,TRBJ1-1,NA,CASSGRTRAFF,TGTGCCAGCAGTGGGCGGACAAGGGCTTTCTTT
TRBD1,TRBV5-1,TRBJ1-1,NA,CASSRNRGTEAFF,TGCGCCAGCAGCCGGAACAGGGGCACTGAAGCTTTCTTT
NA,TRBV7-2,TRBJ2-4,NA,CASSLRGAGRDIQYF,TGTGCCAGCAGCTTAAGGGGCGCTGGGCGAGACATTCAGTACTTC
NA,TRBV6-2/TRBV6-3,TRBJ2-1,NA,CASSPGAGSSYNEQFF,TGTGCCAGCAGTCCCGGGGCGGGGAGCTCCTACAATGAGCAGTTCTTC
NA,TRBV20-1,TRBJ2-5,NA,CSARRFGGQETQYF,TGCAGTGCTAGACGGTTCGGGGGCCAAGAGACCCAGTACTTC
NA,TRBV7-9,TRBJ2-1,NA,CASSLGPGRRIFF,TGTGCCAGCAGCTTAGGACCCGGGCGTAGAATTTTCTTC
NA,TRBV7-3,TRBJ1-2,many,CASSPPHGPGGDNYGYTF,TGTGCCAGCAGCCCGCCCCATGGACCCGGCGGGGATAACTATGGCTACACCTTC
NA,TRBV6-2/TRBV6-3,TRBJ1-5,NA,CASSPRDQPQHF,TGTGCCAGCAGCCCACGAGATCAGCCCCAGCATTTT
TRBD1,TRBV2,TRBJ2-7,few,CASRPQGNEQYF,TGTGCCAGCAGACCACAGGGGAACGAGCAGTACTTC
NA,TRBV7-2,TRBJ1-1,NA,CASSRDVYTEAFF,TGTGCCAGCAGCCGGGATGTTTACACTGAAGCTTTCTTT
NA,TRBV18,TRBJ2-5,NA,CASSPGRRRETQYF,TGTGCCAGCTCACCCGGCAGAAGAAGGGAGACCCAGTACTTC